This T cell receptor beta chain appears in the sequencing data of a study of T cells after yellow fever vaccination. Via MiXCR, TCRdb re-called the 5' RACE reads, giving one row per CDR3 protein. The sample carries about 220,000 distinct CDR3 sequences, 6.7% recorded once. This clonotype was detected many times. The receptor's source is a man aged 30 to 45 who received the YFV17D yellow fever vaccine. Sequencing was performed on CD4+ T cells sorted from PBMCs, taken on the day of the yellow fever booster vaccination.

This CDR3 reads CASSVTTSGAPIEQFF. CDR3 nucleotide sequence: TGTGCCAGCAGCGTCACAACCAGCGGTGCGCCAATTGAGCAGTTCTTC. The J gene is TRBJ2-1, the V gene TRBV9, with D perhaps TRBD2 (5 bases). V lost 2 bases, J lost 9 bases, and 21 bases lay in between. This CDR3 is built from 16 residues. From germline, CDR1 is SGDLS and CDR2 YYNGEE.